The 28 T cell receptor beta chains reported below all come from one sample, sequenced in a study of T cell repertoires in cytomegalovirus infection (dated by TCRdb to between 2019 and 2020). Their antigen targets remain unknown. Sequencing instrument: Illumina HiSeq 1500. Starting from the raw public reads, TCRdb applied fastp trimming at Q25, assembled clones with MiXCR and retained in-frame beta chains. Under each unique CDR3 protein, matching rows form one entry showing the most common genes and DNA. The sample table lists around 710,000 distinct CDR3 sequences, 29% of them with a count of one. The ten largest clones represent 10% to 15% of the sample. The sample's treatment or condition label, in plain terms: in vitro stimulation with specific CMV peptide epitopes to enrich CMV-specific T cells. The sample was cultured CD8+ T cells from PBMCs, taken from culture after CMV antigen stimulation. The receptor set was obtained from a human donor in good health (CMV status not recorded). Some clones in this sample may be carry-over from other donors' samples.

This rearrangement joins TRBV20-1 to TRBJ1-2; D not resolved. CDR1 is DFQATT and CDR2 is SNEGSKA in the germline V gene (reference sequence). V lost 6 bases to trimming and J lost 8 bases, with 16 bases between them. The CDR3 has 12 residues. CDR3 in DNA: TGCAGTGCCCCGGAGATTTACGGGGGCTACACCTTC. Amino acid sequence: CSAPEIYGGYTF.

The genes are TRBV7-8 and TRBJ1-4; D is undetermined. The CDR3 covers 16 residues. V shed 4 bases and J shed 8 bases, with 20 bases lying between them. The germline gives CDR1 SGHVS, CDR2 FQNEAQ. The chain's CDR3 is CASSSPNGSTFEKLFF. The CDR3 DNA reads TGTGCCAGCAGCTCCCCGAACGGGTCGACCTTCGAAAAACTGTTTTTT.

The chain uses TRBV7-8 and TRBJ1-1; D unresolved. V was cut by 5 bases and J by 0 bases, with 13 bases left in between. CDR1 and CDR2 (germline): SGHVS, FQNEAQ. The CDR3 totals 15 residues. The CDR3 protein is CASSPGLGMNTEAFF. The CDR3 DNA sequence: TGTGCCAGCAGCCCCGGTCTGGGCATGAACACTGAAGCTTTCTTT.

The J gene is TRBJ1-2, the V gene TRBV27; D is unresolved. V was trimmed by 0 bases and J by 0 bases, leaving 11 bases between them. The CDR3 sequence is 16 residues long. CDR1 and CDR2 (germline): MNHEY, SMNVEV (reference sequence). CDR3 residues: CASSLSVGWANYGYTF. The CDR3 DNA reads as TGTGCCAGCAGTTTATCAGTCGGGTGGGCTAACTATGGCTACACCTTC.

The chain links TRBV7-9 to TRBJ1-2; a possible D gene is TRBD1 (5 bases). Trimming removed 5 bases from V and 4 bases from J, with 17 bases in between. From germline, CDR1 is SEHNR and CDR2 FQNEAQ (reference sequence). The CDR3 length is 15 residues. The CDR3 DNA follows: TGTGCCAGCAGCGGGTCGGGGGAGGTGGTCTATGGCTACACCTTC. Translating gives CASSGSGEVVYGYTF.

The CDR3 loop reads CASSLRGPVYPTDTQYF. CDR3 nucleotides: TGTGCCAGCAGCTTAAGAGGCCCCGTATACCCCACAGATACGCAGTATTTT. This chain joins TRBV7-8 and TRBJ2-3; D is uncertain. Trimming took 2 bases from V and 2 from J, leaving 17 bases between them. The germline gives CDR1 SGHVS, CDR2 FQNEAQ. The CDR3 sequence is 17 residues long.

This clonotype occurred many times. Written as DNA, the CDR3 is TGTGCCAGCAGTTTGGAGGGCCCCACAGATACGCAGTATTTT. This sequence encodes CASSLEGPTDTQYF. The genes are TRBV12-3 or TRBV12-4 and TRBJ2-3; possibly TRBD2 for D (6 bases). This CDR3 region has 14 residues. Trimming pared 3 bases from V and 2 bases from J, leaving 9 bases between.

This clonotype has at least ten counts. The chain is built from TRBV7-2 and TRBJ2-1; 9 positions agree with TRBD2. Germline V gene data show CDR1 as SGHTA and CDR2 as FQGNSA. J gave up 9 bases and V 5 bases, and 17 bases lay outside the gene matches. The CDR3 spans 17 residues. CDR3 bases: TGTGCCAGCAGCCCCGGGGGAGGAAGCGGGGGGCTCATTGAGCAGTTCTTC. Translating gives CASSPGGGSGGLIEQFF.

CDR3 bases: TGTGCCAGCAGCGTAAAGGGAGGCGTAACTAATGAAAAACTGTTTTTT. This codes for CASSVKGGVTNEKLFF. The chain has TRBV9 and TRBJ1-4; no reliable D call. With 1 base removed from V and 1 base from J, the gap between germline ends came to 11 bases. The CDR3 covers 16 residues. Per germline, CDR1 SGDLS and CDR2 YYNGEE. Based on the CDR3 plus reference TRBV9 and TRBJ1-4, the full variable domain is DSGVTQTPKHLITATGQRVTLRCSPRSGDLSVYWYQQSLDQGLQFLIQYYNGEERAKGNILERFSAQQFPDLHSELNLSSLELGDSALYFCASSVKGGVTNEKLFFGSGTQLSVL.

This clonotype was recorded a few times. The J gene is TRBJ1-2, the V gene TRBV6-1; 8 bases match TRBD1. V lost 7 bases and J lost 8; bases outside the gene matches: 15. Germline loops: CDR1 MNHNS, CDR2 SASEGT. This CDR3 region has 15 residues. In DNA form, the CDR3 reads TGTGCCAGCACCTCACTGGGACAGGTCTCGAGGGGCTACACCTTC. It specifies CASTSLGQVSRGYTF.

The rearrangement joins TRBV11-1 to TRBJ1-2, with TRBD1 matching over 10 bases. The CDR3 covers 16 residues. From germline, CDR1 is SGHAT and CDR2 FQDESV (reference sequence). V shed 5 bases, J shed 4 bases, and the junction held 10 bases outside the gene matches. The CDR3 sequence: CASSKGRRQGAYGYTF. The CDR3 bases are TGTGCCAGCAGCAAAGGAAGGCGACAGGGGGCCTATGGCTACACCTTC.

A few counts support this clonotype. The rearrangement uses TRBV7-9 and TRBJ1-4, with 7 positions matching TRBD1. The junction had 4 bases not matched to a gene; V was cut back by 1 base and J by 2 bases. Per the germline V gene, CDR1 is SEHNR and CDR2 is FQNEAQ (reference sequence). The CDR3 has 16 amino acids. CDR3 bases: TGTGCCAGCAGCTTAGTAGGGGGCGCGACTAATGAAAAACTGTTTTTT. Its protein is CASSLVGGATNEKLFF.

The rearrangement uses TRBV6-1 and TRBJ1-5; D not certain. The CDR3 length is 15 residues. V was pared by 1 base and J by 7 bases, with 14 bases between. Germline V lookup: CDR1 MNHNS, CDR2 SASEGT. Here the CDR3 reads CASSEDGGRIQPQHF. DNA for the CDR3: TGTGCCAGCAGTGAAGATGGAGGTCGTATACAGCCCCAGCATTTT.

This chain links TRBV5-6 with TRBJ2-2, with 9 positions matching TRBD2. Germline lookup yields CDR1 SGHDT and CDR2 YYEEEE. With V trimmed by 4 bases and J by 1 base, 8 bases remained unmatched. There are 17 residues in the CDR3. In nucleotides, the CDR3 is TGTGCCAGCAGCGGACCCGAGCGGGGGGTGAACACCGGGGAGCTGTTTTTT. It encodes CASSGPERGVNTGELFF.

This clonotype was detected only a few times. This rearrangement joins TRBV27 to TRBJ2-1; D possibly matches TRBD1 or TRBD2 (5 bases each). This CDR3 spans 16 amino acids. Germline loops: CDR1 MNHEY, CDR2 SMNVEV (reference sequence). V lost 9 bases, J lost 6 bases, and 24 bases lay in between. The CDR3 nucleotides read TGTGCCAGTGCCAGTTCGCTAGCTAGTGGGGCCAATGAGCAGTTCTTC. This sequence encodes CASASSLASGANEQFF.

This clonotype was seen only a few times. The chain is built from TRBV4-3 and TRBJ2-2; D ambiguous. Germline lookup yields CDR1 LGHNA and CDR2 YSLEER. Trimming cost V 0 bases and J 0 bases, with 8 bases left between them. This CDR3 contains 16 residues. CDR3 sequence reads: CASSQDGSANTGELFF. The CDR3 nucleotides read TGCGCCAGCAGCCAAGATGGCAGCGCGAACACCGGGGAGCTGTTTTTT.

This clonotype was seen more than once but under ten times. The rearrangement links TRBV6-5 to TRBJ1-1; TRBD1 might be the D (5 bases). The V end was cut by 2 bases, the J end by 5 bases, with 15 bases between. This CDR3 is 15 amino acids long. Germline V gives CDR1 MNHEY, CDR2 SVGAGI. CDR3 in DNA: TGTGCCAGCAGTTACGTGGGGGGGGTAAGGACTGAAGCTTTCTTT. Its translation: CASSYVGGVRTEAFF.

In its sample, this clonotype was seen a few times. The chain combines TRBV10-3 with TRBJ2-1; a possible D gene is TRBD2 (6 bases). Per germline, CDR1 ENHRY and CDR2 SYGVKD. There are 16 residues in the CDR3. V lost 6 bases, J lost 5 bases, and 20 bases lay in between. The CDR3 spells CAIRAPSERGNNEQFF. The CDR3 coding sequence is TGTGCCATCAGGGCCCCCTCGGAACGGGGGAACAATGAGCAGTTCTTC.

The chain combines TRBV7-9 with TRBJ2-2; D not certain. CDR3 size: 17 residues. The germline V gene has CDR1 SEHNR and CDR2 FQNEAQ (reference sequence). The V and J ends lost 5 bases and 0 bases respectively, with 16 bases between them. The chain's CDR3 is CASSRMDRQTNTGELFF. In DNA, the CDR3 is TGTGCCAGCAGCCGGATGGACCGGCAGACGAACACCGGGGAGCTGTTTTTT.

This clonotype has ten or more counts. This chain joins TRBV7-8 and TRBJ1-1; no clear D gene. The CDR3 totals 13 residues. Germline V gene lookup returns CDR1 SGHVS and CDR2 FQNEAQ. V lost 4 bases, J lost 11 bases, and 17 bases lay in between. The CDR3 here is CASSSPPAIGAFF. CDR3 bases: TGTGCCAGCAGCTCTCCCCCCGCAATCGGGGCTTTCTTT. The full variable domain, rest sourced from reference TRBV7-8 and TRBJ1-1, is GAGVSQSPRYKVAKRGQDVALRCDPISGHVSLFWYQQALGQGPEFLTYFQNEAQLDKSGLPSDRFFAERPEGSVSTLKIQRTQQEDSAVYLCASSSPPAIGAFFGQGTRLTVV.

This clonotype was picked up a small number of times. This sequence joins TRBV19 and TRBJ1-1; D remains ambiguous. The CDR3 runs to 13 residues. V gave up 9 bases and J gave up 0 bases, with 11 bases separating them. Germline values: CDR1 LNHDA, CDR2 SQIVND (reference sequence). The CDR3 coding sequence is TGTGCCAGCCTAGGAGCCTTGAACACTGAAGCTTTCTTT. It specifies CASLGALNTEAFF.

There are a few counts of this clonotype. This chain uses TRBV10-1 with TRBJ2-7; D ambiguous. The CDR3 spans 13 residues. Germline CDR1 and CDR2: WNHNN and SYGVQD (reference sequence). Trimming cost V 0 bases and J 5 bases, with 8 bases left between them. The CDR3 is CASSESLFHEQYF. The CDR3 DNA reads TGCGCCAGCAGTGAGTCGTTATTCCACGAGCAGTACTTC.

This clonotype was detected only a few times. V and J are TRBV6-1 and TRBJ2-7, with TRBD1 matching over 8 bases. Germline trimming cut 4 bases from V and 6 bases from J; bases unmatched to any gene: 5. The CDR3 runs 13 residues. Germline CDR1 and CDR2: MNHNS and SASEGT. CDR3 sequence: CASSATGVLEQYF. For the CDR3, the DNA is TGTGCCAGCAGTGCGACAGGGGTTCTCGAGCAGTACTTC.

The genes are TRBV7-6 and TRBJ2-5; D is perhaps TRBD1 (5 bases). V shed 5 bases and J shed 5 bases, with 12 bases lying between them. The CDR3 totals 13 residues. Germline CDR1 reads SGHVS; CDR2 reads FNYEAQ. CDR3 region: CASSLRQRETQYF. As DNA, the CDR3 is TGTGCCAGCAGCCTGCGACAGAGGGAGACCCAGTACTTC. Supplemented by reference TRBV7-6 and TRBJ2-5, the full variable domain reads GAGVSQSPRYKVTKRGQDVALRCDPISGHVSLYWYRQALGQGPEFLTYFNYEAQQDKSGLPNDRFSAERPEGSISTLTIQRTEQRDSAMYRCASSLRQRETQYFGPGTRLLVL.

The chain combines TRBV7-9 with TRBJ2-1; D might be TRBD1 or TRBD2, each matching 5 bases. Trimming shortened V by 2 bases and J by 4 bases, and 12 bases separated the two germline ends. Germline V gene data show CDR1 as SEHNR and CDR2 as FQNEAQ (reference sequence). The CDR3 is 15 residues long. Written as DNA, the CDR3 is TGTGCCAGCAGCTTACCGGGGCAAAGTTACAATGAGCAGTTCTTC. Translating gives CASSLPGQSYNEQFF. The full variable domain, rest sourced from reference TRBV7-9 and TRBJ2-1, is DTGVSQNPRHKITKRGQNVTFRCDPISEHNRLYWYRQTLGQGPEFLTYFQNEAQLEKSRLLSDRFSAERPKGSFSTLEIQRTEQGDSAMYLCASSLPGQSYNEQFFGPGTRLTVL.

The chain combines TRBV4-1 with TRBJ2-1; tentatively, D is TRBD2 (7 bases). With 0 bases removed from V and 7 bases from J, the gap between germline ends came to 13 bases. The CDR3 loop spans 15 amino acids. Germline lookup yields CDR1 MGHRA and CDR2 YSYEKL. The CDR3 sequence is CASSQDPGGLNEQFF. As DNA, the CDR3 is TGCGCCAGCAGCCAAGACCCGGGGGGCCTAAATGAGCAGTTCTTC.

This rearrangement joins TRBV27 to TRBJ1-2; D gene ambiguous. The V gene lost 10 bases and the J gene lost 2 bases, with 20 bases spanning the gap. CDR1 and CDR2 from the germline V gene are MNHEY and SMNVEV (reference sequence). The CDR3 totals 15 residues. Here the CDR3 reads CANPLGGVENYGYTF. The CDR3 nucleotides read TGTGCCAATCCCCTCGGTGGGGTTGAAAACTATGGCTACACCTTC.

This rearrangement joins TRBV12-3 or TRBV12-4 to TRBJ2-1; D tentatively fits TRBD1 or TRBD2 (5 bases each). This CDR3 has 13 amino acids. Trimming removed 7 bases at V and 10 bases at J, with 17 bases between. The CDR3 DNA follows: TGTGCCAGCATCATTAGCACCGGGACCGAGCAGTTCTTC. Its translation is CASIISTGTEQFF.